This TCR beta chain is from a study of T cell changes during pregnancy in multiple sclerosis. CDR1 SGHVS and CDR2 FNYEAQ come from the germline V gene. CDR3 length equals 16 residues. V lost 3 bases, J lost 6 bases, and 18 bases lay in between. The data were produced by immunoSEQ multiplex PCR, yet TCRdb's version contains in-frame clones alone and is incomplete. The repertoire holds 60,000 to 75,000 clones, with about 90% as singletons. The origin of this receptor is a female donor in good health, enrolled as a control in a pregnancy study. This sample comprised peripheral blood, obtained in the second trimester of pregnancy. The chain links TRBV7-6 to TRBJ1-5, with D maybe TRBD1 (5 bases). CDR3 loop: CASSFPRARSTQPQHF. Here the CDR3 DNA reads TGTGCCAGCAGCTTCCCCAGGGCTAGGAGTACTCAGCCCCAGCATTTT.